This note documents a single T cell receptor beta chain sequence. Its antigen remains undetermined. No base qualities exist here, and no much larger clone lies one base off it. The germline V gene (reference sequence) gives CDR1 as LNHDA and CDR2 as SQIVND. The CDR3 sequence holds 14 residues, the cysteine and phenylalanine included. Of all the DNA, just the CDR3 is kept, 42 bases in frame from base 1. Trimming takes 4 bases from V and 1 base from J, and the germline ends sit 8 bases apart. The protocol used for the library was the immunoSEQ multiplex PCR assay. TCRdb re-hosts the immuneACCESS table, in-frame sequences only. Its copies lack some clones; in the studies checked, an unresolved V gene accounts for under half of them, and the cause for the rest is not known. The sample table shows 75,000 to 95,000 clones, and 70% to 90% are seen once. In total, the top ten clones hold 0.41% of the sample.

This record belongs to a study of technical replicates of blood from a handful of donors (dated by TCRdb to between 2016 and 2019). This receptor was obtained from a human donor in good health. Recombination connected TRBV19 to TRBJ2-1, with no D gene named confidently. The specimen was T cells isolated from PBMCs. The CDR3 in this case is CASSKAESYNEQFF. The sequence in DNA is TGTGCCAGTAGTAAGGCGGAATCCTACAATGAGCAGTTCTTC.